These 27 T cell receptor beta chains came from one sample sequenced in a study of vaccination effects on CD4 cells after COVID-19. Using viral peptide pools, the ViraFEST assay grew out antigen-specific CD4+ T cells prior to sequencing. Following 10 days of culture, CD4+ T cells were isolated. Vaccinated participants had no history of SARS-CoV-2 infection and tested negative for nucleocapsid antibodies. The data were produced by immunoSEQ multiplex PCR, yet TCRdb's version contains in-frame clones alone and is incomplete. The data hold around 36,000 clones, with roughly two thirds observed a single time. For these TCRs, the target antigens are not known. This sample comprised CD4+ T cells from PBMCs cultured with SARS-CoV-2 spike peptides, obtained before COVID-19 vaccination. Receptors originate from a human donor who received a COVID-19 vaccine.

The CDR3 is CASRPQGRQETQYF. In nucleotides, the CDR3 is TGCGCCAGCAGGCCACAGGGCCGGCAAGAGACCCAGTACTTC. The chain recombines TRBV5-1 with TRBJ2-5; tentative D call: TRBD1 (6 bases). Trimming took off 5 bases at V and 2 bases at J, with 13 bases between the two ends. CDR1 is SGHRS and CDR2 is YFSETQ in the germline V gene. The CDR3 length is 14 residues.

The V gene is TRBV5-1, the J gene TRBJ1-5; TRBD1 aligns across 8 bases. This CDR3 has 14 residues. CDR1 and CDR2 from the germline V gene are SGHRS and YFSETQ. V shed 0 bases and J 4 bases; nucleotides not matched to a gene: 0. The CDR3 reads CASSLGDRNQPQHF. The CDR3 bases are TGCGCCAGCAGCTTGGGGGACAGGAATCAGCCCCAGCATTTT.

The chain recombines TRBV7-2 with TRBJ1-2; perhaps TRBD1 as D (6 bases). V gave up 1 base and J gave up 8 bases, with 11 bases separating them. The CDR3 is 13 residues long. Per the germline V gene, CDR1 is SGHTA and CDR2 is FQGNSA. The CDR3, as DNA: TGTGCCAGCAGCTTAGACAGGGTCGGGGGCTACACCTTC. Residues: CASSLDRVGGYTF.

The table lists this clone with a few counts. The chain carries TRBV28 and TRBJ1-5; D remains unclear. The CDR3 is made up of 14 amino acids. Trimming removed 2 bases at V and 0 bases at J, with 5 bases between. Looked up from germline, CDR1 is MDHEN and CDR2 is SYDVKM. The CDR3 sequence is CASSLRNSNQPQHF. Written as DNA, the CDR3 is TGTGCCAGCAGTTTACGGAATAGCAATCAGCCCCAGCATTTT.

In this sample, this clone turned up a few times. The rearrangement uses TRBV4-1 and TRBJ2-7; D is perhaps TRBD1 (5 bases). This CDR3 spans 16 amino acids. The V and J ends lost 1 base and 0 bases respectively, with 13 bases between them. Germline V lookup: CDR1 MGHRA, CDR2 YSYEKL. CDR3 region: CASSQGGGKSSYEQYF. CDR3 sequence (DNA): TGCGCCAGCAGCCAAGGGGGCGGAAAAAGCTCCTACGAGCAGTACTTC.

The chain joins TRBV14 to TRBJ2-2; D is unresolved. Trimming left V 3 bases short and J 1 base short, with 9 bases between. CDR3 size: 15 residues. Germline CDR1 reads SGHDN; CDR2 reads FVKESK. CDR3 amino acids: CASSQVLGNTGELFF. The DNA of the CDR3 is TGTGCCAGCAGCCAGGTTCTAGGGAACACCGGGGAGCTGTTTTTT.

V and J are TRBV19 and TRBJ1-2; D perhaps matches TRBD1 (5 bases). This CDR3 has 15 residues. CDR1 and CDR2 (germline): LNHDA, SQIVND (reference sequence). Trimming shortened V by 1 base and J by 2 bases, and 11 bases separated the two germline ends. The CDR3 region is CASSIAWGSNYGYTF. The DNA of the CDR3 is TGTGCCAGTAGTATAGCTTGGGGGTCAAACTATGGCTACACCTTC.

This clone was picked up a small number of times. The chain uses TRBV15 and TRBJ2-1; 11 bases line up with TRBD2. Germline CDR1 LNHNV, CDR2 YYDKDF (reference sequence). V was pared by 0 bases and J by 7 bases, with 5 bases of the junction left unmatched. This CDR3 contains 16 residues. CDR3 region: CATSRELAGEVNEQFF. In DNA form, the CDR3 reads TGTGCCACCAGCAGAGAACTAGCGGGAGAGGTAAATGAGCAGTTCTTC.

V usage is TRBV5-5 and J usage is TRBJ2-5, with 11 positions matching TRBD2. The CDR3 length is 17 residues. V dropped 3 bases and J dropped 5; count of bases not matched to a gene: 12. Germline loops: CDR1 SGHKS, CDR2 YYEKEE (reference sequence). CDR3 coding DNA: TGTGCCAGCAGCTCAATGCCGCTAGCGGGGGGCGGGGAGACCCAGTACTTC. Its protein product is CASSSMPLAGGGETQYF.

The rearrangement joins TRBV5-1 to TRBJ2-7; D may correspond to TRBD1 or TRBD2 (5 bases each). CDR3 size: 16 residues. Trimming stripped 4 bases from V and 1 base from J, with 18 bases between. Germline assignment: CDR1 SGHRS and CDR2 YFSETQ. CDR3 in DNA: TGCGCCAGCAGCCCCGGGGCAGGTCAGGGATCCTACGAGCAGTACTTC. Amino acids: CASSPGAGQGSYEQYF.

This chain connects TRBV6-5 to TRBJ1-1; 9 bases match TRBD1. The CDR3 is 15 amino acids. The germline CDR1 and CDR2 sequences are MNHEY and SVGAGI. The ends lost 2 bases at V and 4 bases at J; junction bases unmatched: 5. The DNA for the CDR3 is TGTGCCAGCAGTTACGCGGGACAGGGTGGCACTGAAGCTTTCTTT. Its translation is CASSYAGQGGTEAFF.

V is TRBV12-3 or TRBV12-4 and J is TRBJ1-3, with no clear D. The CDR3 consists of 13 residues. The V and J ends lost 8 bases and 0 bases respectively, with 8 bases between them. CDR3 loop: CASLVNSGNTIYF. The CDR3 region has the DNA TGTGCCAGCCTCGTGAACTCTGGAAACACCATATATTTT.

This clone came up a few times. CDR3 residues: CASSTTGAGNTIYF. DNA for the CDR3: TGTGCCAGCAGCACCACAGGGGCCGGAAACACCATATATTTT. The chain uses TRBV9 and TRBJ1-3; 7 nucleotides line up with TRBD1. The V gene end was trimmed by 4 bases and the J gene end by 4 bases; junction bases not matched to a gene: 5. This CDR3 contains 14 residues. The V gene's germline CDR1 is SGDLS and CDR2 YYNGEE.

The V and J genes are TRBV18 and TRBJ2-5, with 8 bases aligning to TRBD1. Trimming at V came to 0 bases and at J to 4 bases, leaving 7 bases not matched to a gene. This CDR3 spans 16 amino acids. Germline lookup yields CDR1 KGHSH and CDR2 LQKENI. The CDR3 is CASSPPGRGLGETQYF. CDR3 nucleotides: TGTGCCAGCTCACCACCGGGCAGGGGGCTCGGAGAGACCCAGTACTTC.

This clone appeared a few times. V usage is TRBV7-2 and J usage is TRBJ2-1; D is undetermined. Between the trimmed V and J ends, which lost 3 bases and 7 bases, there was a span of 13 bases. The CDR3 totals 14 residues. Germline loops: CDR1 SGHTA, CDR2 FQGNSA. CDR3 in amino acids: CASSFLSRTNEQFF. Written as DNA, the CDR3 is TGTGCCAGCAGCTTTCTTTCCCGGACGAATGAGCAGTTCTTC. The variable domain in full, completed from reference TRBV7-2 and TRBJ2-1, reads GAGVSQSPSNKVTEKGKDVELRCDPISGHTALYWYRQSLGQGLEFLIYFQGNSAPDKSGLPSDRFSAERTGGSVSTLTIQRTQQEDSAVYLCASSFLSRTNEQFFGPGTRLTVL.

The J gene is TRBJ1-4, the V gene TRBV7-2; D is undetermined. The CDR3 covers 13 residues. V was shortened by 4 bases and J by 6 bases, with 9 bases between the two germline ends. Germline loops: CDR1 SGHTA, CDR2 FQGNSA. The CDR3 spells CASSYGVDEKLFF. The CDR3 bases are TGTGCCAGCAGCTACGGGGTGGATGAAAAACTGTTTTTT.

This chain uses TRBV6-5 with TRBJ2-3; D is unresolved. Trimming removed 6 bases from V and 0 bases from J, with 4 bases in between. The V gene's germline CDR1 is MNHEY and CDR2 SVGAGI. The CDR3 covers 12 residues. The CDR3 DNA reads as TGTGCCAGCAGGGGCAGCACAGATACGCAGTATTTT. It specifies CASRGSTDTQYF.

The rearrangement uses TRBV7-9 and TRBJ2-4, with 7 bases fitting TRBD1. CDR3 length: 14 amino acids. V lost 5 bases, J lost 6 bases, and 7 bases stayed unmatched. Per germline, CDR1 SEHNR and CDR2 FQNEAQ (reference sequence). CDR3 sequence reads: CASSPMTGLNIQYF. CDR3 in DNA: TGTGCCAGCAGCCCTATGACAGGGTTAAACATTCAGTACTTC.

J is TRBJ1-1 and V is TRBV7-8; possibly TRBD1 for D (5 bases). V was trimmed by 7 bases and J by 2 bases, leaving 23 bases between them. The CDR3 is 17 residues long. Germline V lookup: CDR1 SGHVS, CDR2 FQNEAQ. For the CDR3, the DNA is TGTGCCAGCACCTACTACAGGACCTCGGGGAGAAACACTGAAGCTTTCTTT. This encodes CASTYYRTSGRNTEAFF.

The gene calls are TRBV6-6 and TRBJ1-2; D remains unclear. V lost 6 bases and J 4 bases, leaving 6 bases between the germline ends. Germline V gives CDR1 MNHNY, CDR2 SVGAGI (reference sequence). This CDR3 comprises 11 residues. CDR3 DNA sequence: TGTGCCAGCAGGGACTCCTATGGCTACACCTTC. Amino acid sequence: CASRDSYGYTF.

The chain joins TRBV7-8 to TRBJ2-1; 15 bases are a match to TRBD2. Germline-derived CDR1 and CDR2 are SGHVS and FQNEAQ. The CDR3 is 16 amino acids. After removal of 3 bases from V and 7 bases from J, the junction contained 4 bases not matched to a gene. CDR3 amino acids: CASSFTGTSGRNEQFF. CDR3 bases: TGTGCCAGCAGCTTTACCGGGACTAGCGGGAGGAATGAGCAGTTCTTC.

The rearrangement joins TRBV19 to TRBJ2-1, with 9 bases identical to TRBD2. Germline loops: CDR1 LNHDA, CDR2 SQIVND (reference sequence). The CDR3 spans 16 residues. The V gene end was trimmed by 3 bases and the J gene end by 4 bases; junction bases not matched to a gene: 7. The CDR3 nucleotides read TGTGCCAGTAGTATTATAGGGACTAGCTCTTACAATGAGCAGTTCTTC. Translating gives CASSIIGTSSYNEQFF. The complete variable domain, with remaining parts taken from reference TRBV19 and TRBJ2-1, reads DGGITQSPKYLFRKEGQNVTLSCEQNLNHDAMYWYRQDPGQGLRLIYYSQIVNDFQKGDIAEGYSVSREKKESFPLTVTSAQKNPTAFYLCASSIIGTSSYNEQFFGPGTRLTVL.

The chain carries TRBV25-1 and TRBJ1-6; maybe TRBD1 (5 bases). Trimming stripped 7 bases from V and 8 bases from J, with 12 bases between. This CDR3 region has 13 residues. Per the germline V gene, CDR1 is MGHDK and CDR2 is SYGVNS. CDR3 nucleotide sequence: TGTGCCAGCAAGGGGTTTACGGATTCACCCCTCCACTTT. The encoded protein is CASKGFTDSPLHF.

A few counts support this clone. This sequence joins TRBV28 and TRBJ1-1; 8 bases fit TRBD1. Germline assignment: CDR1 MDHEN and CDR2 SYDVKM. The CDR3 runs to 11 residues. Trimming took 6 bases from V and 11 from J; bases not matched to a gene: 5. The CDR3 DNA reads TGTGCCAGCAGCCGGGACAGGTGGGCTTTCTTT. Amino acids: CASSRDRWAFF.

The chain links TRBV2 to TRBJ2-1; D possibly corresponds to TRBD1 (6 bases). Trimming removed 1 base at V and 4 bases at J, with 11 bases between. This CDR3 is 15 amino acids long. Germline V gene lookup returns CDR1 SNHLY and CDR2 FYNNEI. CDR3 coding DNA: TGTGCCAGCAGTGAAGTCAGGGGAAGTTACAATGAGCAGTTCTTC. The encoded protein is CASSEVRGSYNEQFF. Filled out from reference TRBV2 and TRBJ2-1, the complete variable domain reads EPEVTQTPSHQVTQMGQEVILRCVPISNHLYFYWYRQILGQKVEFLVSFYNNEISEKSEIFDDQFSVERPDGSNFTLKIRSTKLEDSAMYFCASSEVRGSYNEQFFGPGTRLTVL.

The genes are TRBV3-1 (or the pseudogene TRBV3-2) and TRBJ1-6; 10 bases map to TRBD1. Per the germline V gene, CDR1 is LGHDT and CDR2 is YNNKEL (reference sequence). J lost 7 bases, V lost 5 bases, and 8 bases had no gene match. The CDR3 totals 16 residues. The CDR3 sequence is CASSTGTGVGNSPLHF. As DNA, the CDR3 is TGTGCCAGCAGCACCGGGACAGGGGTGGGGAATTCACCCCTCCACTTT.

V usage is TRBV4-1 and J usage is TRBJ1-6, with a weak D call TRBD1 (6 bases). This CDR3 has 15 amino acids. The V and J ends lost 0 bases and 8 bases respectively, with 11 bases between them. Germline CDR1 reads MGHRA; CDR2 reads YSYEKL. In DNA, the CDR3 is TGCGCCAGCAGCCAAGATCCCACAGGGTATTCACCCCTCCACTTT. Protein sequence: CASSQDPTGYSPLHF.